The source of this T cell receptor (beta chain) is a study of cytomegalovirus exposure and HLA in healthy donors. The study's findings and limits: Cytomegalovirus status, reportedly, was diagnosed with high specificity and sensitivity by the classifier.

The CDR3 runs to 17 residues. Germline V CDR1 and CDR2: SGHDT, YYEEEE. V trimming: 0 bases; J trimming: 2 bases; junction bases outside the gene matches: 6. Sequenced by immunoSEQ multiplex PCR; TCRdb stores in-frame clones only, minus some. The profile shows more than 90,000 clones, 88% of them singletons. This clone was observed a few times. Its target is not known. This rearrangement joins TRBV5-6 to TRBJ2-5; 11 bases line up with TRBD2. Sequencing was performed on PBMCs. The clonotype originates from a man between 18 and 35 years old in good health and CMV-seronegative. The CDR3 loop is CASSLGLAGPSQETQYF. As DNA, the CDR3 is TGTGCCAGCAGCTTGGGACTAGCGGGACCCTCGCAAGAGACCCAGTACTTC.